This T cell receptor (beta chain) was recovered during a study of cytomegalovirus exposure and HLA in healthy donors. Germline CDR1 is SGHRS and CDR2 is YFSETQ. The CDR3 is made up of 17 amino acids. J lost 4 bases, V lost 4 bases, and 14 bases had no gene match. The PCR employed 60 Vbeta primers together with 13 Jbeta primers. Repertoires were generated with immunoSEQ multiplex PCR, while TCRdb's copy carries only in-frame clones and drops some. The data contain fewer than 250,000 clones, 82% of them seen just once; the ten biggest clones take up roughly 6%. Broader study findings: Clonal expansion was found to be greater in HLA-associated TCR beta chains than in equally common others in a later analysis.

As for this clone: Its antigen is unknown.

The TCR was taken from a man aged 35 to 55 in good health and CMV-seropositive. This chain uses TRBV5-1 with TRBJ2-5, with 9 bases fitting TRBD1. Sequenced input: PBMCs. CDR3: CASSQPATGGRVETQYF. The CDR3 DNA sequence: TGCGCCAGCAGCCAGCCTGCTACAGGGGGCCGAGTAGAGACCCAGTACTTC.